Below, 21 T cell receptor beta chains from the same sample are listed, as sequenced in a study of cytomegalovirus exposure and HLA in healthy donors. Amplification used 60 Vbeta primers and 13 Jbeta primers. Generated by immunoSEQ multiplex PCR, the TCRdb table keeps only in-frame clones and is missing some. In the table there are 150,000 to 200,000 clones, over 60% of which are singletons. The sequencing input was PBMCs. Receptors were obtained from a woman in her thirties or forties in good health and CMV-seronegative.

This sequence joins TRBV5-6 and TRBJ2-1; 9 nucleotides align to TRBD2. After removal of 1 base from V and 5 bases from J, the junction contained 7 bases not matched to a gene. CDR3 length: 16 residues. CDR1 is SGHDT, CDR2 YYEEEE, per germline. Here the CDR3 reads CASSLYRTSADNEQFF. The CDR3 nucleotides are TGTGCCAGCAGCTTGTATCGGACTAGCGCCGACAATGAGCAGTTCTTC.

This clone was recorded a few times. The chain is built from TRBV11-3 and TRBJ2-1, with 9 bases that match TRBD1. This CDR3 is 17 amino acids long. Germline-derived CDR1 and CDR2 are SGHNT and YENEEA. Losses at the gene ends were 5 bases for V and 0 bases for J; bases not matched to a gene: 8. The CDR3 DNA sequence: TGTGCCAGCAGCCCGGGACAGGGTAGGGCCTCCTACAATGAGCAGTTCTTC. Residues: CASSPGQGRASYNEQFF.

This clone occurred once. The V gene is TRBV7-8, the J gene TRBJ2-1, with 12 nucleotides matching TRBD2. Germline V gene lookup returns CDR1 SGHVS and CDR2 FQNEAQ. The CDR3 length is 15 residues. The V gene end was trimmed by 5 bases and the J gene end by 6 bases; junction bases not matched to a gene: 5. CDR3: CASSLPSGRANEQFF. In DNA, the CDR3 is TGTGCCAGCAGCCTCCCTAGCGGGAGGGCCAATGAGCAGTTCTTC.

This clone was counted only a few times. The chain is built from TRBV19 and TRBJ2-1; a weak D match, TRBD2 (6 bases). Germline-derived CDR1 and CDR2 are LNHDA and SQIVND (reference sequence). The V end lost 6 bases, the J end lost 12 bases, and 18 bases lay between the germline ends. The CDR3 contains 13 residues. In DNA, the CDR3 is TGTGCCAGTAGCAGGATGGGTGGGACTTTGCAGTTCTTC. Translation: CASSRMGGTLQFF.

The sample holds one count of this clone. The chain combines TRBV23-1 with TRBJ2-7; D uncertain. TRBV23-1 is recorded as an ORF, its role being uncertain. The CDR3 has 14 residues. Trimming stripped 6 bases from V and 0 bases from J, with 12 bases between. As DNA, the CDR3 is TGCGCCAGCAGGATACATAGAGGCTCCTACGAGCAGTACGTC. Translated, it gives CASRIHRGSYEQYV.

The V and J genes are TRBV5-1 and TRBJ2-3, with 10 positions matching TRBD2. The CDR3 loop spans 16 amino acids. Germline lookup yields CDR1 SGHRS and CDR2 YFSETQ. Losses at the gene ends were 1 base for V and 2 bases for J; bases not matched to a gene: 4. The CDR3 reads CASSLRTSGTTDTQYF. DNA of the CDR3: TGCGCCAGCAGCTTGCGGACTAGCGGCACCACAGATACGCAGTATTTT.

The CDR3: CASSSREVAGGRRTGELFF. The CDR3 bases are TGTGCCAGCAGCAGTAGGGAGGTAGCGGGAGGGCGAAGAACCGGGGAGCTGTTTTTT. V and J are TRBV11-3 and TRBJ2-2, with 11 bases matching TRBD2. Trimming removed 5 bases from V and 5 bases from J; junction bases left unmatched: 16. This CDR3 region has 19 residues. The germline CDR1 and CDR2 sequences are SGHNT and YENEEA.

This rearrangement joins TRBV7-8 to TRBJ2-7; 7 nucleotides line up with TRBD1. Germline CDR1 and CDR2: SGHVS and FQNEAQ. Trimming took 5 bases from V and 7 from J; bases not matched to a gene: 14. The CDR3 is 15 amino acids. In DNA, the CDR3 is TGTGCCAGCAGCACGGCCCAGACAGGGCTTGAAGAGCAGTACTTC. Protein product: CASSTAQTGLEEQYF.

Here the CDR3 DNA reads TGCGCCAGCAGCTTGGGCCCTGGCCCAGCTAACTATGGCTACACCTTC. Its protein product is CASSLGPGPANYGYTF. V usage is TRBV5-1 and J usage is TRBJ1-2; D gene ambiguous. This CDR3 region has 16 residues. Germline V gene lookup returns CDR1 SGHRS and CDR2 YFSETQ. Deletions cut 0 bases from V and 0 bases from J, with 12 bases between.

V and J are TRBV5-1 and TRBJ2-2; tentatively, D is TRBD2 (5 bases). The V end lost 1 base, the J end lost 6 bases, and 13 bases lay between the germline ends. Germline lookup yields CDR1 SGHRS and CDR2 YFSETQ. The CDR3 has 15 residues. The CDR3 loop reads CASSLLAPESGELFF. CDR3 bases: TGCGCCAGCAGCTTGTTAGCGCCGGAGTCCGGGGAGCTGTTTTTT.

The chain uses TRBV4-1 and TRBJ1-2; D unclear. V lost 0 bases, J lost 1 base, and 18 bases lay in between. CDR1 and CDR2 from the germline V gene are MGHRA and YSYEKL. The CDR3 is 18 amino acids. DNA for the CDR3: TGCGCCAGCAGCCAAGAAGGCCGGCGACAAACCCTTAACTATGGCTACACCTTC. Protein product: CASSQEGRRQTLNYGYTF.

The chain joins TRBV11-3 to TRBJ1-1; weak D call: TRBD1 (5 bases). Per germline, CDR1 SGHNT and CDR2 YENEEA. The CDR3 totals 18 residues. The ends were cut back, 5 bases at V and 0 bases at J, with 22 bases in the middle. The CDR3 loop reads CASSLLGHSRRVNTEAFF. CDR3 nucleotides: TGTGCCAGCAGCCTATTAGGACACTCGCGAAGGGTGAACACTGAAGCTTTCTTT.

This clone turned up a few times. J is TRBJ2-3 and V is TRBV5-4; D perhaps matches TRBD1 (6 bases). In germline, CDR1 is SGHNT, CDR2 YYREEE (reference sequence). The CDR3 spans 16 residues. V lost 4 bases and J lost 2, with 17 bases in between. This CDR3 reads CASSADLDRNTDTQYF. The CDR3 DNA sequence: TGTGCCAGCAGCGCTGACCTGGACAGAAACACAGATACGCAGTATTTT.

V and J are TRBV6-5 and TRBJ1-4; TRBD1 aligns across 7 bases. V shed 2 bases, J shed 5 bases, and the junction held 5 bases outside the gene matches. Germline-derived CDR1 and CDR2 are MNHEY and SVGAGI. The CDR3 is 15 residues long. Written as DNA, the CDR3 is TGTGCCAGCAGTTACAGAGGGGGCCTGAATGAAAAACTGTTTTTT. Residues: CASSYRGGLNEKLFF.

The rearrangement uses TRBV6-1 and TRBJ1-2; 7 bases line up with TRBD1. Germline V lookup: CDR1 MNHNS, CDR2 SASEGT. The V and J ends lost 1 base and 2 bases, in that order; junction bases with no gene match: 10. The CDR3 extends over 17 amino acids. The CDR3 protein is CASSEGPTGYGNYGYTF. In DNA form, the CDR3 reads TGTGCCAGCAGTGAAGGACCGACAGGGTACGGAAACTATGGCTACACCTTC.

This clone was counted once. The chain has TRBV4-3 and TRBJ2-3, with a weak D call TRBD2 (5 bases). This CDR3 spans 15 amino acids. The germline V gene has CDR1 LGHNA and CDR2 YSLEER. V lost 1 base and J 5 bases, leaving 13 bases between the germline ends. In nucleotides, the CDR3 is TGCGCCAGCAGCCAAGCGCTAGCCGTGGGAGATACGCAGTATTTT. Translating it yields CASSQALAVGDTQYF.

The V and J genes are TRBV5-1 and TRBJ2-3; 10 bases align to TRBD2. V gave up 4 bases and J gave up 4 bases; unmatched junction bases: 9. From germline, CDR1 is SGHRS and CDR2 YFSETQ. The CDR3 loop spans 16 amino acids. The chain's CDR3 is CASSPQAGGLADTQYF. CDR3 sequence (DNA): TGCGCCAGCAGCCCTCAAGCGGGAGGGCTCGCAGATACGCAGTATTTT. Full variable domain (rest looked up from reference TRBV5-1 and TRBJ2-3): KAGVTQTPRYLIKTRGQQVTLSCSPISGHRSVSWYQQTPGQGLQFLFEYFSETQRNKGNFPGRFSGRQFSNSRSEMNVSTLELGDSALYLCASSPQAGGLADTQYFGPGTRLTVL.

The chain is built from TRBV4-3 and TRBJ1-2; TRBD1 agrees at 7 bases. Germline-derived CDR1 and CDR2 are LGHNA and YSLEER. CDR3 length: 16 residues. V lost 0 bases and J lost 8; bases outside the gene matches: 12. The CDR3 nucleotides are TGCGCCAGCAGCCAAGATCGATCGAGACAGGGTGGAGGCTACACCTTC. It specifies CASSQDRSRQGGGYTF.

V is TRBV2 and J is TRBJ2-3, with TRBD1 matching 8 bases. The CDR3 runs 14 residues. CDR1 is SNHLY, CDR2 FYNNEI, per germline. V was pared by 6 bases and J by 3 bases, with 5 bases of the junction left unmatched. CDR3 sequence: CASRDRGGTDTQYF. The CDR3 DNA is TGTGCCAGCAGAGACAGGGGTGGAACAGATACGCAGTATTTT.

This chain uses TRBV19 with TRBJ2-6, with unresolved D. Germline CDR1 reads LNHDA; CDR2 reads SQIVND (reference sequence). V dropped 5 bases and J dropped 0 bases, with 8 bases sitting between them. The CDR3 is 15 amino acids. The CDR3 loop reads CASSAVNSGANVLTF. CDR3 nucleotides: TGTGCCAGTAGTGCAGTGAACTCTGGGGCCAACGTCCTGACTTTC.

The chain links TRBV7-8 to TRBJ2-3; TRBD2 matches 10 bases. Germline V gene data show CDR1 as SGHVS and CDR2 as FQNEAQ. The trim removed 0 bases at V and 1 base at J, leaving 4 bases unmatched. The CDR3 has 17 residues. In DNA, the CDR3 is TGTGCCAGCAGCTTAGCGCGTCTAGCGGGGGGCACAGATACGCAGTATTTT. It yields the protein CASSLARLAGGTDTQYF.